One and the same sample provided the 5 T cell receptor beta chains below, sequenced in a study of shared clonotypes between healthy human individuals. Profiled with immunoSEQ multiplex PCR; TCRdb holds only in-frame clones, not every one. The table has 2.5 million or so clones, just over 90% seen once. Sequenced sample: naive CD4+ T cells sorted from blood. Sample subset: CD45RA+ positively selected. These receptors were collected from a man aged 18 to 30 in good health.

The J gene is TRBJ2-2, the V gene TRBV6-6; 9 nucleotides match TRBD1. Germline CDR1 reads MNHNY; CDR2 reads SVGAGI (reference sequence). The CDR3 runs 15 residues. The junction had 5 bases not matched to a gene; V was cut back by 5 bases and J by 4 bases. CDR3 protein: CASSNRGLSTGELFF. The CDR3, as DNA: TGTGCCAGCAGTAACAGGGGGCTTAGCACCGGGGAGCTGTTTTTT.

The J gene is TRBJ1-1, the V gene TRBV6-6, with D maybe TRBD1 (6 bases). Germline V gene data show CDR1 as MNHNY and CDR2 as SVGAGI (reference sequence). V gave up 4 bases and J gave up 4 bases, with 16 bases separating them. This CDR3 is built from 15 residues. The CDR3 region is CASSLTGTTPTEAFF. CDR3 in DNA: TGTGCCAGCAGTTTGACAGGAACCACCCCCACTGAAGCTTTCTTT.

The chain carries TRBV6-5 and TRBJ1-2; D is perhaps TRBD1 (5 bases). V was clipped by 7 bases and J by 2 bases, with 11 bases between them. The length of the CDR3 is 13 residues. Germline CDR1 reads MNHEY; CDR2 reads SVGAGI. The CDR3 sequence is CASMSGTNYGYTF. The DNA of the CDR3 is TGTGCCAGCATGTCAGGGACGAACTATGGCTACACCTTC.

This chain links TRBV5-1 with TRBJ1-6, with 8 bases fitting TRBD1. V lost 4 bases to trimming and J lost 1 base; unmatched junction nucleotides: 4. CDR1 and CDR2 from the germline V gene are SGHRS and YFSETQ. The CDR3 contains 16 residues. In nucleotides, the CDR3 is TGCGCCAGCAGCCCAGGGGGCGCGTCCTATAATTCACCCCTCCACTTT. Translated, it gives CASSPGGASYNSPLHF.

This sequence joins TRBV7-2 and TRBJ1-2, with 8 bases lining up with TRBD1. This CDR3 comprises 17 residues. Germline V gives CDR1 SGHTA, CDR2 FQGNSA. J lost 4 bases, V lost 2 bases, and 12 bases had no gene match. DNA for the CDR3: TGTGCCAGCAGCTTACTGGGGGACAGGACCCTAATCTATGGCTACACCTTC. Translated: CASSLLGDRTLIYGYTF.